The 29 T cell receptor beta chains given below trace back to one sample, sequenced in a study of OX40 agonist ivuxolimab in advanced cancers. Clones were sequenced by immunoSEQ multiplex PCR, and TCRdb holds only the in-frame ones, with some missing. Here the sample spans roughly 53,000 clones, 85% being singletons. The specimen comprised CD4+ or CD8+ T cells sorted from blood, sampled in a trial of the OX40 agonist ivuxolimab. The receptors come from an adult with an advanced solid tumor such as melanoma, head and neck, liver or kidney cancer.

The rearrangement links TRBV6-1 to TRBJ2-3; no clear D gene. Germline values: CDR1 MNHNS, CDR2 SASEGT. This CDR3 has 12 amino acids. Trimming pared 0 bases from V and 7 bases from J, leaving 5 bases between. CDR3 loop: CASSEAINTQYF. CDR3 bases: TGTGCCAGCAGTGAAGCTATAAATACGCAGTATTTT.

This clone was recorded a few times. The genes are TRBV6-5 and TRBJ2-5; D may match TRBD1 or TRBD2 (5 bases each). Looked up from germline, CDR1 is MNHEY and CDR2 is SVGAGI. The CDR3 totals 13 residues. Trimming cost V 5 bases and J 4 bases, with 11 bases left between them. CDR3 in DNA: TGTGCCAGCAGTGAGTACGGGGCAGAGACCCAGTACTTC. It translates to CASSEYGAETQYF.

The chain employs TRBV19 and TRBJ2-7; D may be TRBD1 (5 bases). The CDR3 loop spans 14 amino acids. Trimming shortened V by 5 bases and J by 1 base, and 12 bases separated the two germline ends. The germline V gene has CDR1 LNHDA and CDR2 SQIVND (reference sequence). CDR3 DNA sequence: TGTGCCAGTAGTCAGACAGCCAGATCCTACGAGCAGTACTTC. This translates into CASSQTARSYEQYF.

The chain links TRBV30 to TRBJ1-4; unclear D gene. There are 14 residues in the CDR3. Looked up from germline, CDR1 is GTSNPN and CDR2 is SVGIG (reference sequence). The ends were cut back, 5 bases at V and 5 bases at J, with 15 bases in the middle. The CDR3, as DNA: TGTGCCTGGGGGATATGGGAGGAGAATGAAAAACTGTTTTTT. It specifies CAWGIWEENEKLFF.

The chain recombines TRBV6-6 with TRBJ2-7, with D tentatively TRBD2 (5 bases). This CDR3 comprises 12 residues. V was pared by 0 bases and J by 5 bases, with 5 bases between. The germline V gene encodes CDR1 MNHNY and CDR2 SVGAGI (reference sequence). This CDR3 reads CASSYSGDEQYF. The CDR3 nucleotides read TGTGCCAGCAGTTACTCCGGGGACGAGCAGTACTTC.

The sample holds a few counts of this clone. The CDR3 DNA follows: TGTGCCAGCGTGGACTCTGGGGCCAACGTCCTGACTTTC. It encodes CASVDSGANVLTF. The chain has TRBV6-5 and TRBJ2-6; D uncertain. CDR1 MNHEY and CDR2 SVGAGI come from the germline V gene. The V end lost 8 bases, the J end lost 0 bases, and 5 bases lay between the germline ends. The CDR3 is made up of 13 amino acids.

The genes are TRBV5-4 and TRBJ2-2; D is undetermined. With 0 bases removed from V and 6 bases from J, the gap between germline ends came to 3 bases. CDR3 size: 12 residues. Germline V gene sequence: CDR1 SGHNT, CDR2 YYREEE (reference sequence). The CDR3 spells CASSLDAGELFF. CDR3 bases: TGTGCCAGCAGCTTGGATGCCGGGGAGCTGTTTTTT. The full variable domain, with the rest looked up from reference TRBV5-4 and TRBJ2-2, is ETGVTQSPTHLIKTRGQQVTLRCSSQSGHNTVSWYQQALGQGPQFIFQYYREEENGRGNFPPRFSGLQFPNYSSELNVNALELDDSALYLCASSLDAGELFFGEGSRLTVL.

The CDR3 region has the DNA TGTGCCAGCTCACCTCTTGCGACTAGCGGGACGAACACCGGGGAGCTGTTTTTT. Protein: CASSPLATSGTNTGELFF. The rearrangement joins TRBV18 to TRBJ2-2; TRBD2 matches at 11 bases. This CDR3 comprises 18 residues. Germline V gene sequence: CDR1 KGHSH, CDR2 LQKENI. J was trimmed by 0 bases and V by 3 bases; bases with no gene match: 6. The whole variable domain, remainder taken from reference TRBV18 and TRBJ2-2, is NAGVMQNPRHLVRRRGQEARLRCSPMKGHSHVYWYRQLPEEGLKFMVYLQKENIIDESGMPKERFSAEFPKEGPSILRIQQVVRGDSAAYFCASSPLATSGTNTGELFFGEGSRLTVL.

CDR3 in DNA: TGTGCCAGCAGCTTAGGGCGGGAAGAAGAGACCCAGTACTTC. It codes for CASSLGREEETQYF. This chain joins TRBV5-4 and TRBJ2-5, with D possibly being TRBD2 (6 bases). Deletions cut 2 bases from V and 3 bases from J, with 11 bases between. CDR1 and CDR2 (germline): SGHNT, YYREEE (reference sequence). There are 14 residues in the CDR3.

The V and J genes are TRBV11-2 and TRBJ2-5; 8 nucleotides align to TRBD2. The trim removed 4 bases at V and 4 bases at J, leaving 11 bases unmatched. Per germline, CDR1 SGHAT and CDR2 FQNNGV. The CDR3 has 16 residues. Written as DNA, the CDR3 is TGTGCCAGCAGCTGGGGAGCCGGGGGGGCCCGAGAGACCCAGTACTTC. As protein: CASSWGAGGARETQYF.

The chain joins TRBV11-2 to TRBJ1-3; D is unclear. This CDR3 is built from 18 residues. Germline V gene sequence: CDR1 SGHAT, CDR2 FQNNGV. V lost 5 bases to trimming and J lost 0 bases, with 20 bases between them. In nucleotides, the CDR3 is TGTGCCAGCAGCGCCCTTCGGAGGAAGGGATCCTCTGGAAACACCATATATTTT. Protein sequence: CASSALRRKGSSGNTIYF.

V usage is TRBV6-6 and J usage is TRBJ1-3; TRBD1 is a possible D gene (5 bases). The CDR3 totals 15 residues. The V gene's germline CDR1 is MNHNY and CDR2 SVGAGI (reference sequence). Deletions cut 2 bases from V and 0 bases from J, with 8 bases between. CDR3 coding DNA: TGTGCCAGCAGTTACCCGACAGTCTCTGGAAACACCATATATTTT. This codes for CASSYPTVSGNTIYF.

The V and J genes are TRBV29-1 and TRBJ1-1; D gene uncertain. The germline V gene has CDR1 SQVTM and CDR2 ANQGSEA. This CDR3 has 11 amino acids. Trimming removed 6 bases at V and 9 bases at J, with 14 bases between. CDR3 DNA sequence: TGCAGCGTCCGATCGGGCGTCCAAGCTTTCTTT. This codes for CSVRSGVQAFF.

The rearrangement links TRBV6-1 to TRBJ1-6, with TRBD1 matching over 10 bases. Unmatched junction bases numbered 2, after V lost 5 bases and J lost 10 bases. The CDR3 is made up of 13 amino acids. Germline CDR1 and CDR2: MNHNS and SASEGT. In nucleotides, the CDR3 is TGTGCCAGCAGTCCGACAGGGGGCTCACCCCTCCACTTT. It translates to CASSPTGGSPLHF.

The chain recombines TRBV18 with TRBJ2-2, with D perhaps TRBD2 (6 bases). Germline V gene data show CDR1 as KGHSH and CDR2 as LQKENI. V was trimmed by 0 bases and J by 7 bases, leaving 18 bases between them. The CDR3 length is 17 residues. The DNA for the CDR3 is TGTGCCAGCTCACCACCGGGACTCCAGTTCGAGTACGGGGAGCTGTTTTTT. Protein sequence: CASSPPGLQFEYGELFF.

V is TRBV4-2 and J is TRBJ2-3; no clear D. Trimming shortened V by 0 bases and J by 5 bases, and 9 bases separated the two germline ends. Germline V lookup: CDR1 LGHNA, CDR2 YNFKEQ. The CDR3 runs 14 residues. Here the CDR3 reads CASSQEAARDTQYF. The CDR3 DNA sequence: TGTGCCAGCAGCCAAGAGGCGGCAAGAGATACGCAGTATTTT.

The chain employs TRBV19 and TRBJ2-3; maybe TRBD1 (6 bases). The length of the CDR3 is 15 residues. The V and J ends lost 0 bases and 4 bases respectively, with 11 bases between them. Germline CDR1 is LNHDA and CDR2 is SQIVND (reference sequence). DNA for the CDR3: TGTGCCAGTAGTATAGAGGGGGCAGGATCAGATACGCAGTATTTT. Encoded protein: CASSIEGAGSDTQYF.

This sequence joins TRBV6-5 and TRBJ2-5; D gene uncertain. Germline CDR1 reads MNHEY; CDR2 reads SVGAGI. CDR3 size: 13 residues. V was clipped by 0 bases and J by 5 bases, with 7 bases between them. The CDR3 here is CASSYSLGETQYF. In DNA, the CDR3 is TGTGCCAGCAGTTACTCTCTTGGCGAGACCCAGTACTTC.

The chain links TRBV18 to TRBJ1-5, with 7 bases aligning to TRBD1. This CDR3 comprises 13 residues. Trimming cost V 4 bases and J 6 bases; bases outside gene matches: 3. CDR1 KGHSH and CDR2 LQKENI come from the germline V gene. The CDR3 nucleotides read TGTGCCAGCTCACGCGACAGGGCTCAGCCCCAGCATTTT. The encoded protein is CASSRDRAQPQHF.

The chain is built from TRBV18 and TRBJ2-2; a weak D match, TRBD1 (5 bases). The CDR3 sequence is 17 residues long. The V and J ends lost 1 base and 1 base respectively, with 13 bases between them. Germline lookup yields CDR1 KGHSH and CDR2 LQKENI. CDR3 amino acids: CASSPRYRQGNTGELFF. In DNA, the CDR3 is TGTGCCAGCTCACCACGATATCGTCAGGGGAACACCGGGGAGCTGTTTTTT.

The chain links TRBV30 to TRBJ2-2; TRBD1 is a possible D gene (5 bases). Germline CDR1 and CDR2: GTSNPN and SVGIG (reference sequence). V lost 6 bases and J 4 bases, leaving 12 bases between the germline ends. CDR3 length: 13 residues. The CDR3 loop is CACQGFGTGELFF. CDR3 nucleotides: TGTGCCTGCCAGGGTTTCGGCACCGGGGAGCTGTTTTTT.

The rearrangement links TRBV5-6 to TRBJ1-5, with D perhaps TRBD1 (5 bases). CDR1 and CDR2 (germline): SGHDT, YYEEEE. Trimming removed 1 base from V and 9 bases from J, with 14 bases in between. The CDR3 extends over 14 amino acids. The CDR3 sequence: CASSLFQGGRPQHF. CDR3 sequence (DNA): TGTGCCAGCAGCTTGTTCCAGGGAGGTCGGCCCCAGCATTTT.

This chain joins TRBV18 and TRBJ2-7; TRBD1 is a possible D gene (5 bases). The V end lost 2 bases, the J end lost 5 bases, and 13 bases lay between the germline ends. The germline V gene has CDR1 KGHSH and CDR2 LQKENI. This CDR3 region has 14 residues. CDR3 protein: CASSPGWAGNEQYF. The CDR3 DNA reads as TGTGCCAGCTCACCAGGCTGGGCAGGGAACGAGCAGTACTTC.

Only one count was recorded for this clone. The chain employs TRBV7-9 and TRBJ2-7; D is unresolved. Trimming shortened V by 3 bases and J by 6 bases, and 9 bases separated the two germline ends. The germline V gene encodes CDR1 SEHNR and CDR2 FQNEAQ (reference sequence). The CDR3 has 12 amino acids. CDR3 in DNA: TGTGCCAGCAGCTTCCAGTCTTTCGAGCAGTACTTC. Its protein product is CASSFQSFEQYF.

The chain joins TRBV28 to TRBJ1-1, with D uncertain. This CDR3 has 15 residues. V was cut by 10 bases and J by 3 bases, with 21 bases left in between. The germline V gene has CDR1 MDHEN and CDR2 SYDVKM. The CDR3 loop reads CATSYSGPADTEAFF. The CDR3 nucleotides read TGTGCCACCTCATATTCAGGACCCGCGGACACTGAAGCTTTCTTT.

The rearrangement joins TRBV15 to TRBJ2-7, with no clear D. CDR1 is LNHNV, CDR2 YYDKDF, per germline (reference sequence). CDR3 length equals 15 residues. V dropped 0 bases and J dropped 4 bases, with 13 bases sitting between them. The CDR3 loop reads CATSRDPTGRYEQYF. The DNA of the CDR3 is TGTGCCACCAGCAGAGACCCGACCGGGCGATACGAGCAGTACTTC.

The chain recombines TRBV10-3 with TRBJ2-3; D call uncertain. The CDR3 covers 15 residues. V lost 0 bases and J lost 4, with 11 bases in between. Germline V lookup: CDR1 ENHRY, CDR2 SYGVKD. The CDR3 reads CAISESRTTADTQYF. CDR3 DNA sequence: TGTGCCATCAGTGAGTCCAGGACCACGGCAGATACGCAGTATTTT.

The rearrangement joins TRBV7-6 to TRBJ2-1, with TRBD1 identical over 9 bases. Germline assignment: CDR1 SGHVS and CDR2 FNYEAQ. The junction had 3 bases not matched to a gene; V was cut back by 0 bases and J by 6 bases. This CDR3 is 15 amino acids long. CDR3 DNA: TGTGCCAGCAGCTTAGCCGGGACAGGGTCCAATGAGCAGTTCTTC. It codes for CASSLAGTGSNEQFF.

The chain uses TRBV29-1 and TRBJ2-3; 8 bases align to TRBD1. Trimming took 6 bases from V and 2 from J; bases not matched to a gene: 4. Germline V gene data show CDR1 as SQVTM and CDR2 as ANQGSEA. The CDR3 spans 13 residues. In DNA form, the CDR3 reads TGCAGCGTCAGGGGGCTTGTCACAGATACGCAGTATTTT. This translates into CSVRGLVTDTQYF.